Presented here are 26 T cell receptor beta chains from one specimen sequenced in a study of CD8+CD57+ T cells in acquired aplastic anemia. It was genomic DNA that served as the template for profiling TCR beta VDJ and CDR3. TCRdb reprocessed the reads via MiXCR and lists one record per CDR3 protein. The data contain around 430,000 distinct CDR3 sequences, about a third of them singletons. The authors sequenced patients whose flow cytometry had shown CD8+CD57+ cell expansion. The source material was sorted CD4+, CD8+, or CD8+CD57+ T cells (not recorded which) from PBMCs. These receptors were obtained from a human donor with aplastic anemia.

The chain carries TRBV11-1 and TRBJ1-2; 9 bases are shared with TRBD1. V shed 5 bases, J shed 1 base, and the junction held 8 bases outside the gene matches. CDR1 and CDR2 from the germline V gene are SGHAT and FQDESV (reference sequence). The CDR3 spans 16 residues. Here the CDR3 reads CASSVTPGQGNYGYTF. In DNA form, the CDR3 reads TGTGCCAGCAGCGTTACCCCGGGACAGGGTAACTATGGCTACACCTTC.

CDR3 sequence: CSALSRGGQETQYF. In nucleotides, the CDR3 is TGCAGTGCTCTAAGTCGGGGGGGGCAAGAGACCCAGTACTTC. The chain joins TRBV20-1 to TRBJ2-5; 8 nucleotides match TRBD2. This CDR3 contains 14 residues. V lost 5 bases to trimming and J lost 2 bases; unmatched junction nucleotides: 7. Germline CDR1 reads DFQATT; CDR2 reads SNEGSKA (reference sequence).

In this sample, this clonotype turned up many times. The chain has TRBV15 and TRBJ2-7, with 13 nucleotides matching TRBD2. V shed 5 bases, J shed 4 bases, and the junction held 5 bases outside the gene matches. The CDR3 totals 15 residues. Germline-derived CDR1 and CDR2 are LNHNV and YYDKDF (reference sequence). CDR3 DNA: TGTGCCACCAGCCCGTGGACTAGCGGGGGTTACGAGCAGTACTTC. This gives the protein CATSPWTSGGYEQYF.

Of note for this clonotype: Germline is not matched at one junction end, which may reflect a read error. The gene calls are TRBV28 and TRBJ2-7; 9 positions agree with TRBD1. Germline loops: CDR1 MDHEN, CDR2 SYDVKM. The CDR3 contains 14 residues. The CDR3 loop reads CASSFPRDRDERYF. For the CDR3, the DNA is TGTGCCAGCAGTTTCCCACGGGACAGGGACGAGCGGTACTTC. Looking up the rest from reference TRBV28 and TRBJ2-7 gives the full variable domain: DVKVTQSSRYLVKRTGEKVFLECVQDMDHENMFWYRQDPGLGLRLIYFSYDVKMKEKGDIPEGYSVSREKKERFSLILESASTNQTSMYLCASSFPRDRDERYFGPGTRLTVT.

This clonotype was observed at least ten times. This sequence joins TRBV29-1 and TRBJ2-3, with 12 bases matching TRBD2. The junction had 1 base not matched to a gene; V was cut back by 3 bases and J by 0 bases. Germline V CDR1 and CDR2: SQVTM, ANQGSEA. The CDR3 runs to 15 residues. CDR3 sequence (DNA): TGCAGCGTTGAGGGGACTAGCGGGAGCACAGATACGCAGTATTTT. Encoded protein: CSVEGTSGSTDTQYF.

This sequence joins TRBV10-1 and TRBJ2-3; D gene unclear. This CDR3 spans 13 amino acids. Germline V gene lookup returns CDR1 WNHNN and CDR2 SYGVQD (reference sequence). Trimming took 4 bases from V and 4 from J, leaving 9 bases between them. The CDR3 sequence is CASSGRPADTQYF. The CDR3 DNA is TGCGCCAGCAGTGGGCGACCGGCAGATACGCAGTATTTT.

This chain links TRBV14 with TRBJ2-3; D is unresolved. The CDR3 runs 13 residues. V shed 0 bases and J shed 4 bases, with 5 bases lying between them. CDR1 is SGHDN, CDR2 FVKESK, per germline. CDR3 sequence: CASSQDLADTQYF. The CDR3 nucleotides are TGTGCCAGCAGCCAAGATCTTGCAGATACGCAGTATTTT.

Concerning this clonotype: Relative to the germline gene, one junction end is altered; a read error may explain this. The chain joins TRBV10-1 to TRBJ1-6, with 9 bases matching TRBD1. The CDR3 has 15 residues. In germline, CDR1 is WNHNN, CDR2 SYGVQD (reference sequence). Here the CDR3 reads CANSEGGQGTSPLHF. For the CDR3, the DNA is TGCGCCAACAGTGAAGGGGGACAGGGTACTTCACCCCTCCACTTT.

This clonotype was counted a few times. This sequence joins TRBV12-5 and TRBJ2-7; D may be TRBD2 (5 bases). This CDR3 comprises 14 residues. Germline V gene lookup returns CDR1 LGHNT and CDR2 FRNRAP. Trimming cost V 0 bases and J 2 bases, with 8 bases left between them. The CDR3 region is CASGLVLGPYEQYF. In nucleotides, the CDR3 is TGTGCTAGTGGTTTGGTACTAGGTCCCTACGAGCAGTACTTC.

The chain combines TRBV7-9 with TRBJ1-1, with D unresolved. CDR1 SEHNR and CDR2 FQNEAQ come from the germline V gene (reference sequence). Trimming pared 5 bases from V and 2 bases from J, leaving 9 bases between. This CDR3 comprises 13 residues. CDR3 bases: TGTGCCAGCAGCGGCAATTTAAACACTGAAGCTTTCTTT. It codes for CASSGNLNTEAFF.

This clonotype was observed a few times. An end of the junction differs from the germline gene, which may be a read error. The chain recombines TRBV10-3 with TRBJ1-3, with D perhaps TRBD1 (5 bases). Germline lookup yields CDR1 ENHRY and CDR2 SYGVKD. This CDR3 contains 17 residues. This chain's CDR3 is CASSIDYTGRIGNTIYF. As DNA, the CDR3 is TGTGCCAGCAGTATCGACTACACGGGGCGCATTGGAAACACCATATATTTT.

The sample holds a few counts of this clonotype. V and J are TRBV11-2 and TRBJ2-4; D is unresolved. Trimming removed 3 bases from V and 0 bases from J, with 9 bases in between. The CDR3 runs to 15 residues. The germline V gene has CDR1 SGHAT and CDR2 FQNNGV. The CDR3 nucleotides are TGTGCCAGCAGCTTTTTTAGGGAAGCCAAAAACATTCAGTACTTC. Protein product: CASSFFREAKNIQYF.

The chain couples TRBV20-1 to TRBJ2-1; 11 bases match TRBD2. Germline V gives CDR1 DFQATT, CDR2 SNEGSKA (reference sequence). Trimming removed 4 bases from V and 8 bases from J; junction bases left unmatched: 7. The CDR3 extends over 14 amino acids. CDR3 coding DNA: TGCAGTGCTAAATCAACTAGCGGGGGTTATGAGCAGTTCTTC. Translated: CSAKSTSGGYEQFF.

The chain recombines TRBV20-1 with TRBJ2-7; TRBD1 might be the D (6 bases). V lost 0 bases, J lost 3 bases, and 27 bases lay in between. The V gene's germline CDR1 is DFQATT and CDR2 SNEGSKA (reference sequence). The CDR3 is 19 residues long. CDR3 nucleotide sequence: TGCAGTGCTAGAGACCGAAGGCTTAACGTACAGGGAGTGTTCTACGAGCAGTACTTC. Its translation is CSARDRRLNVQGVFYEQYF.

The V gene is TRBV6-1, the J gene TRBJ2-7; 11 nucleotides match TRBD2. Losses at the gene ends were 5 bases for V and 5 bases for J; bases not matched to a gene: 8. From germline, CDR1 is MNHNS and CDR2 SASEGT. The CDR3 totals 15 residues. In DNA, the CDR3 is TGTGCCAGCAGTACCGAGACTAGCGGGACCCACGAGCAGTACTTC. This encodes CASSTETSGTHEQYF.

Here the CDR3 reads CASSEMRTLDQPQHF. The DNA of the CDR3 is TGTGCCAGCAGTGAAATGAGGACACTGGACCAGCCCCAGCATTTT. The chain employs TRBV2 and TRBJ1-5, with D perhaps TRBD1 (5 bases). The CDR3 contains 15 residues. In germline, CDR1 is SNHLY, CDR2 FYNNEI. V gave up 2 bases and J gave up 7 bases, with 15 bases separating them.

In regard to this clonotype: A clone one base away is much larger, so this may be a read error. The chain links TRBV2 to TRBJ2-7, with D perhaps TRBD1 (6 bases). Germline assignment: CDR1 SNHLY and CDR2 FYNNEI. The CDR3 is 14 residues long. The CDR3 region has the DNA TGTGCCAGCAGTGAGACGGACAGTTTCTACGAGCGGTACTTC. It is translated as CASSETDSFYERYF.

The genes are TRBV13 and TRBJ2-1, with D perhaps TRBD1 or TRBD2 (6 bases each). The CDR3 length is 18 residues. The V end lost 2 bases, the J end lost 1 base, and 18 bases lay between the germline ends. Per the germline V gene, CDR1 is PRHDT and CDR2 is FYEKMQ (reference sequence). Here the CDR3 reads CASSLRPRQGTSYNEQFF. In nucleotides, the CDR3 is TGTGCCAGCAGCTTACGCCCACGTCAGGGGACTTCCTACAATGAGCAGTTCTTC.

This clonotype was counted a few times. The chain's CDR3 is CSARDSTSGSYEQYF. The CDR3 region has the DNA TGCAGTGCTAGAGATAGTACTAGCGGGAGCTACGAGCAGTACTTC. This sequence joins TRBV20-1 and TRBJ2-7, with 11 positions matching TRBD2. Germline V CDR1 and CDR2: DFQATT, SNEGSKA (reference sequence). The J segment lost 3 bases and the V segment lost 0 bases, leaving 4 bases of the junction unmatched. CDR3 size: 15 residues.

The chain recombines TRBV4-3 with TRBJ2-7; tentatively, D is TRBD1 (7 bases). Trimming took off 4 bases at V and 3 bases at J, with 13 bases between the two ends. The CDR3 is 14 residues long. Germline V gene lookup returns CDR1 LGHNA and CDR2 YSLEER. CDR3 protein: CASSPRQGLYEQYF. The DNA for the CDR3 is TGCGCCAGCAGCCCAAGACAGGGACTCTACGAGCAGTACTTC.

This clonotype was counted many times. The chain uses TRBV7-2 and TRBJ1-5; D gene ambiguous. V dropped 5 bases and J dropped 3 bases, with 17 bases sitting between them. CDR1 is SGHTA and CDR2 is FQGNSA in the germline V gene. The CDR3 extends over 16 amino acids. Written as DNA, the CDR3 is TGTGCCAGCAGCCTAGGACGGGCCTCCCCCAATCAGCCCCAGCATTTT. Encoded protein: CASSLGRASPNQPQHF.

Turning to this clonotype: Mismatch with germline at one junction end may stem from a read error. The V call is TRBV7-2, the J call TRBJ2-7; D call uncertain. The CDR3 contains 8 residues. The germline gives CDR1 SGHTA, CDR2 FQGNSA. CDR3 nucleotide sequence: TGTGCCAGCAGCTTCGTTACTTTC. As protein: CASSFVTF.

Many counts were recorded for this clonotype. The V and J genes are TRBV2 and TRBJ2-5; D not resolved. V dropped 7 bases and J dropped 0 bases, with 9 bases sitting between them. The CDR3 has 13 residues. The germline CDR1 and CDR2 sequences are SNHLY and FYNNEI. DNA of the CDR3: TGTGCCAGCATTCGCGACCACCAAGAGACCCAGTACTTC. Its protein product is CASIRDHQETQYF. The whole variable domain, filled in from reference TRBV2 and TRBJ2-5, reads EPEVTQTPSHQVTQMGQEVILRCVPISNHLYFYWYRQILGQKVEFLVSFYNNEISEKSEIFDDQFSVERPDGSNFTLKIRSTKLEDSAMYFCASIRDHQETQYFGPGTRLLVL.

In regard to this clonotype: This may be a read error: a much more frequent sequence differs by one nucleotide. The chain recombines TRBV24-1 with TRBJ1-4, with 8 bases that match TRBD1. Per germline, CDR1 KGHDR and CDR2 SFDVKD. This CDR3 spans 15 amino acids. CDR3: CASSAGQGPSEKLFF. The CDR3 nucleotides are TGTGCCTCCAGTGCCGGACAGGGCCCTTCGGAAAAACTGTTTTTT.

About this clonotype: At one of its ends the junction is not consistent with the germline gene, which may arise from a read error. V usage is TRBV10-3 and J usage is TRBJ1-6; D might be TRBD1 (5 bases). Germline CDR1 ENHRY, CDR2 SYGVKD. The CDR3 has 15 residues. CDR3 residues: CASSEGARVNSPLHF. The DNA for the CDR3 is TGTGCCAGCAGTGAAGGGGCCAGGGTAAATTCACCCCTCCACTTT.

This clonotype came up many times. CDR3 in DNA: TGTGCCAGCAGCCCCCAGGGGGTCCGGGAGACCCAGTACTTC. Translated, it gives CASSPQGVRETQYF. The rearrangement joins TRBV7-9 to TRBJ2-5; 7 bases are a match to TRBD1. V lost 5 bases and J lost 5; bases outside the gene matches: 8. Germline-derived CDR1 and CDR2 are SEHNR and FQNEAQ (reference sequence). CDR3 size: 14 residues.